A selection of T cell receptor beta chains follows, all from one sample in a study of T cells in localized non-small cell lung cancer. The data were produced by immunoSEQ multiplex PCR, yet TCRdb's version contains in-frame clones alone and is incomplete. The top ten clones hold approximately 5.2% of a sample with some 56,000 clones, just over 85% of them seen once. The sample was peripheral blood, taken before any cancer treatment. The receptors originated from a woman aged 40-69 years with stage I lung adenocarcinoma. Both conserved end residues are part of each CDR3. The D gene is left open where the match is weak. Where a row states a size, it is once, few, many or the class of an expanded clone; other rows omit it.

TRBD1 . TRBJ2-3 TRBV18 CASSSGTGVKDTQYF TGTGCCAGCTCAAGCGGGACAGGGGTTAAAGATACGCAGTATTTT
. . TRBJ1-4 TRBV5-1 CASSLSTTTNEKLFF TGCGCCAGCAGCTTGTCGACAACAACTAATGAAAAACTGTTTTTT
TRBD1 . TRBJ1-4 TRBV30 CAGRGGGEKLFF TGTGCCGGACGAGGGGGCGGAGAAAAACTGTTTTTT
. few TRBJ2-3 TRBV5-6 CASIGTSTDTQYF TGTGCCAGCATCGGGACTAGCACAGATACGCAGTATTTT
TRBD1 . TRBJ1-1 TRBV18 CASSRQGADTEAFF TGTGCCAGCTCAAGACAGGGGGCTGACACTGAAGCTTTCTTT
. . TRBJ2-7 TRBV5-8 CASSLAAALLYEQYF TGTGCCAGCAGCTTGGCGGCAGCCCTATTATACGAGCAGTACTTC
. . TRBJ2-2 TRBV25-1 CASSEGRGELFF TGTGCCAGCAGTGAAGGTCGGGGGGAGCTGTTTTTT
TRBD1 . TRBJ1-5 TRBV19 CASSKTGMSNQPQHF TGTGCCAGTAGTAAGACAGGGATGAGCAATCAGCCCCAGCATTTT
. few TRBJ2-4 TRBV19 CASSIQGKGENIQYF TGTGCCAGTAGTATACAGGGGAAGGGTGAAAACATTCAGTACTTC
TRBD2 . TRBJ2-7 TRBV13 CASSLMGTQLSSGESSYEQYF TGTGCCAGCAGCTTAATGGGGACGCAACTATCTAGCGGTGAAAGCTCCTACGAGCAGTACTTC
. . TRBJ1-5 TRBV4-3 CASSQEFGSNQPQHF TGCGCCAGCAGCCAAGAATTCGGGAGCAATCAGCCCCAGCATTTT
. medium-sized TRBJ1-2 TRBV7-2 CASSSLPNYGYTF TGTGCCAGCAGCTCCCTACCGAACTATGGCTACACCTTC
. . TRBJ1-2 TRBV5-1 CASSFASAGYGYTF TGCGCCAGCAGCTTCGCGTCGGCGGGCTATGGCTACACCTTC
. . TRBJ2-3 TRBV11-2 CASSLTEFVNTQYF TGTGCCAGCAGCTTAACGGAGTTTGTTAATACGCAGTATTTT
TRBD2 . TRBJ2-1 TRBV19 CASSIMASGVSGNEQFF TGTGCCAGTAGTATCATGGCTAGCGGGGTGTCGGGGAATGAGCAGTTCTTC
. . TRBJ1-2 TRBV7-2 CASSLIQGSYGYTF TGTGCCAGCAGCTTAATACAGGGAAGCTATGGCTACACCTTC
. few TRBJ2-7 TRBV10-3 CAISRTAVNYEQYF TGTGCCATCAGTCGGACAGCAGTGAACTACGAGCAGTACTTC
. . TRBJ2-1 TRBV9 CASSVVHGDEQFF TGTGCCAGCAGCGTAGTGCACGGGGATGAGCAGTTCTTC
TRBD1 . TRBJ2-3 TRBV7-9 CASSLVGTGDTQYF TGTGCCAGCAGCTTAGTGGGGACAGGAGATACGCAGTATTTT
. . TRBJ1-2 TRBV7-9 CASSLAMGTGYGYTF TGTGCCAGCAGCTTAGCAATGGGAACGGGCTATGGCTACACCTTC
. . TRBJ2-2 TRBV5-1 CASSLPGWGTGELFF TGCGCCAGCAGCCTGCCGGGTTGGGGCACCGGGGAGCTGTTTTTT
. . TRBJ2-1 TRBV5-1 CASSSPNEQFF TGCGCCAGCAGCTCCCCCAATGAGCAGTTCTTC
. few TRBJ1-2 TRBV2 CASSEAEGSSYGYTF TGTGCCAGCAGTGAAGCGGAAGGGAGCAGCTATGGCTACACCTTC
TRBD2 . TRBJ2-5 TRBV5-1 CASSLLERGGRETQYF TGCGCCAGCAGCTTGCTCGAGCGGGGGGGCCGAGAGACCCAGTACTTC
. . TRBJ2-3 TRBV13 CASSSDTDTQYF TGTGCCAGCAGCTCAGACACAGATACGCAGTATTTT
. . TRBJ2-1 TRBV7-3 CASSLDRGPGEQFF TGTGCCAGCAGCTTAGATCGCGGACCGGGGGAGCAGTTCTTC
. once TRBJ2-5 TRBV7-7 CASSLDWGTQYF TGTGCCAGCAGCTTAGATTGGGGGACCCAGTACTTC
. . TRBJ2-3 TRBV6-5 CASRLPPGQGDTQYF TGTGCCAGCAGGCTTCCTCCGGGACAAGGAGATACGCAGTATTTT
. . TRBJ1-1 TRBV7-2 CASSLFSAQGEAFF TGTGCCAGCAGCTTATTTTCAGCTCAGGGTGAAGCTTTCTTT
. few TRBJ2-1 TRBV10-3 CAISILNEQFF TGTGCCATCAGCATACTCAATGAGCAGTTCTTC
TRBD1 . TRBJ1-6 TRBV18 CASSPPGTGSNSPLHF TGTGCCAGCTCACCACCCGGGACAGGGTCTAATTCACCCCTCCACTTT
TRBD1 . TRBJ2-7 TRBV27 CASSRDRARGEQYF TGTGCCAGCAGCCGGGACAGGGCTCGGGGGGAGCAGTACTTC
. . TRBJ1-4 TRBV28 CASSRQINEKLFF TGTGCCAGCAGTCGACAGATTAATGAAAAACTGTTTTTT
TRBD2 . TRBJ2-2 TRBV19 CASSFNPGLKTGELFF TGTGCCAGTAGTTTTAATCCGGGACTAAAAACCGGGGAGCTGTTTTTT
. . TRBJ1-4 TRBV7-2 CASSLQPGSDTTNEKLFF TGTGCCAGCAGCTTACAGCCTGGATCAGATACAACTAATGAAAAACTGTTTTTT
. . TRBJ1-1 TRBV28 CASSFPLNTEAFF TGTGCCAGCAGTTTTCCCCTAAACACTGAAGCTTTCTTT
. . TRBJ1-2 TRBV7-2 CASSAIDSRYTF TGTGCCAGCAGCGCCATTGACTCGCGATACACCTTC
TRBD2 . TRBJ2-1 TRBV19 CASSPIAGGKNEQFF TGTGCCAGTAGTCCTATAGCGGGGGGGAAGAATGAGCAGTTCTTC
. . TRBJ2-3 TRBV5-1 CASSLVGEDTQYF TGCGCCAGCAGCTTGGTGGGGGAGGATACGCAGTATTTT
. . TRBJ2-7 TRBV19 CASSINGAPYEQYF TGTGCCAGTAGTATTAACGGGGCTCCCTACGAGCAGTACTTC
. . TRBJ2-5 TRBV5-1 CASSLAGALQETQYF TGCGCCAGCAGCTTGGCGGGGGCCCTCCAAGAGACCCAGTACTTC
. . TRBJ2-1 TRBV5-5 CASSLDWGLGEQFF TGTGCCAGCAGCTTGGACTGGGGACTTGGTGAGCAGTTCTTC
TRBD2 once TRBJ2-5 TRBV5-1 CASSLGLAGGPEQETQYF TGCGCCAGCAGCCTAGGACTAGCGGGGGGGCCTGAACAAGAGACCCAGTACTTC
. few TRBJ2-1 TRBV7-6 CASSLGYNEQFF TGTGCCAGCAGCTTAGGATACAATGAGCAGTTCTTC
TRBD1 once TRBJ1-2 TRBV6-1 CASSARGPRNGYTF TGTGCCAGCAGTGCTAGGGGGCCAAGGAATGGCTACACCTTC
. . TRBJ2-5 TRBV11-2 CASSLTGTQETQYF TGTGCCAGCAGCTTAACCGGGACGCAAGAGACCCAGTACTTC
TRBD1 few TRBJ1-2 TRBV11-2 CASSLRQGYLRYTF TGTGCCAGCAGCTTGAGACAGGGCTATTTACGCTACACCTTC
TRBD2 . TRBJ2-1 TRBV10-3 CAISTGTSGGAYEQFF TGTGCCATCAGTACTGGGACTAGCGGGGGGGCCTATGAGCAGTTCTTC
. . TRBJ1-1 TRBV7-2 CASSFRGMNTEAFF TGTGCCAGCAGCTTCCGCGGTATGAACACTGAAGCTTTCTTT